This TCR beta chain was found in a study of blood T cell repertoires in COVID-19. Study context: The United States, Italy and Spain supplied acute and convalescent COVID-19 samples.

Authors' methods: Amplification of reference gene primers was used by the study to estimate nucleated cell counts. Here immunoSEQ multiplex PCR was the method, and the copy in TCRdb shows in-frame clones only, minus some. V, J and clone size reflect that table, while D and trimming were determined from the DNA. In the table there are approximately 150,000 clones, approximately 82% of which are singletons. Cohort 3 donors were reported recovered after two negative PCRs, clearance, or symptom resolution. The germline V gene has CDR1 MNHEY and CDR2 SMNVEV (reference sequence). The length of the CDR3 is 13 residues. V lost 2 bases and J lost 5, with 7 bases in between.

This TCR came from a man aged 50 to 60 who had recovered from COVID-19. The V call is TRBV27, the J call TRBJ1-5; a weak D match, TRBD1 (5 bases). Sequencing was performed on PBMCs or T cells enriched from blood (not recorded which). The CDR3 DNA reads as TGTGCCAGCAGTTTAACGGGGGATCAGCCCCAGCATTTT. This encodes CASSLTGDQPQHF.